This T cell receptor (beta chain) appears in the sequencing data of a study of blood T cell repertoires in COVID-19. TCRdb's table, derived via immunoSEQ multiplex PCR, lists solely in-frame clones and lacks some. The sample shows 330,000 or so clones, around 87% of them seen only once. The CDR3 covers 14 residues. The V gene end was trimmed by 6 bases and the J gene end by 5 bases; junction bases not matched to a gene: 8. CDR1 is SNHLY, CDR2 FYNNEI, per germline. The chain joins TRBV2 to TRBJ2-3; 7 nucleotides align to TRBD1. This TCR came from a man in his forties or fifties in a cohort exposed to, infected with or recovered from COVID-19 (not recorded which). Material for sequencing was PBMCs or T cells enriched from blood (not recorded which). CDR3 protein: CASRMTGSKDTQYF. DNA of the CDR3: TGTGCCAGCAGGATGACAGGGTCCAAAGATACGCAGTATTTT.